This is a list of T cell receptor beta chains from one sample in a study of quantifying T cell responses using KT2 cells. TCRdb called the UMI-ligation and nested PCR reads again in MiXCR, with one record for every CDR3 protein. Of fewer than 50,000 distinct CDR3 sequences in the sample, around 10% were seen once. Sequencing was done on a sample of PBMCs spiked with cells of the T cell clone KT2. The receptors originated from a human donor. Both conserved end residues are part of each CDR3. The D gene is left open where the match is weak. Where a row states a size, it is once, few, many or the class of an expanded clone; other rows omit it.

TRBD2	many	TRBV29-1	TRBJ2-3	TGCAGCGTTGTGGAGGCGCGGGGGGCCAGCACAGATACGCAGTATTTT	CSVVEARGASTDTQYF
.	few	TRBV7-9	TRBJ2-3	TGTGCCAGCAGAGATAGGAATACGCAGTATTTT	CASRDRNTQYF
TRBD2	.	TRBV5-4	TRBJ2-3	TGTGCCAGCAGCTTTGGCGGGAGTAAGGGAGATACGCAGTATTTT	CASSFGGSKGDTQYF
.	many	TRBV6-2/TRBV6-3	TRBJ1-1	TGTGCCAGCAGTTGGGGGTACACTGAAGCTTTCTTT	CASSWGYTEAFF
.	.	TRBV3-1	TRBJ2-5	TGTGCCAGCAGCCAAGATCTCGGGACCCAGTACTTC	CASSQDLGTQYF
TRBD1	few	TRBV19	TRBJ2-1	TGTGCCAGTAGTATTGGGACAGGGGGCAATGAGCAGTTCTTC	CASSIGTGGNEQFF
.	.	TRBV7-2	TRBJ2-7	TGTGCCAGCAGCTTAAGGAGGGAGGCCGACGAGCAGTACTTC	CASSLRREADEQYF
.	few	TRBV12-3/TRBV12-4	TRBJ2-7	TGTGCCAGCAGTTATAGGGTCTTGTACGAGCAGTACTTC	CASSYRVLYEQYF
TRBD2	few	TRBV12-3/TRBV12-4	TRBJ2-3	TGTGCCAGCAGCCGACTAGCGGGAGGTGACACAGATACGCAGTATTTT	CASSRLAGGDTDTQYF
.	many	TRBV15	TRBJ2-1	TGTGCCACCAGCAGACGGGACACGGTCTACAATGAGCAGTTCTTC	CATSRRDTVYNEQFF
.	.	TRBV11-2	TRBJ1-2	TGTGCCAGCAGCTTAGTTAAGGGCTTCGGCCAGGGAATTTCCTATGGCTACACCTTC	CASSLVKGFGQGISYGYTF
TRBD1	.	TRBV7-9	TRBJ2-7	TGTGCCAGCAGCCTGACCAACAGGGGGCTGGTCGAGCAGTACTTC	CASSLTNRGLVEQYF
.	.	TRBV23-1	TRBJ1-6	TGCGCCAGCAGTCCACTGGACCTCCCGAGCTCCTATAATTCACCCCTCCACTTT	CASSPLDLPSSYNSPLHF
.	few	TRBV5-5	TRBJ2-3	TGTGCCAGCAGTAAGCCATTCGAAGATACGCAGTATTTT	CASSKPFEDTQYF
TRBD1	few	TRBV7-2	TRBJ1-2	TGTGCCAGCAGCCGGACAGGGGGGAACTATGGCTACACCTTC	CASSRTGGNYGYTF
.	few	TRBV20-1	TRBJ2-2	TGCAGTGCTAGAGATTCCCTCAGAGGCACCGGGGAGCTGTTTTTT	CSARDSLRGTGELFF
.	many	TRBV5-1	TRBJ2-3	TGCGCCAGCAGCTTGGGTCGATTTGGAGATACGCAGTATTTT	CASSLGRFGDTQYF
.	.	TRBV11-2	TRBJ1-2	TGTGCCAGCAGCCCGAGTGGGGACGGCAACTATGGCTACACCTTC	CASSPSGDGNYGYTF
.	.	TRBV7-2	TRBJ1-6	TGTGCCAGCAGCCCAGGGTCTAGCTCCTATAATTCACCCCTCCACTTT	CASSPGSSSYNSPLHF
TRBD2	few	TRBV5-1	TRBJ2-2	TGCGCCAGCAGCCTTGCAGCGGGGGTTCCCACCGGGGAGCTGTTTTTT	CASSLAAGVPTGELFF
TRBD1	many	TRBV12-3/TRBV12-4	TRBJ2-7	TGTGCCAGCAGTTATACAGGGGGCAGGTCCTACGAGCAGTACTTC	CASSYTGGRSYEQYF
.	.	TRBV27	TRBJ2-7	TGTGCCAGCAGTGTCCGGGACGGATACGAGCAGTACTTC	CASSVRDGYEQYF
.	.	TRBV6-5	TRBJ1-3	TGTGCCAGCAGTTACTCTCCTGGGCCCGGAAACACCATATATTTT	CASSYSPGPGNTIYF
.	.	TRBV20-1	TRBJ1-1	TGCAGTGCTACTTTGGGCAGGACGTCGTCTGAAGCTTTCTTT	CSATLGRTSSEAFF